These T cell receptor beta chains were read from a single sample in a study of T cell responses to AZD1222 COVID-19 vaccine. The data were produced by immunoSEQ multiplex PCR, yet TCRdb's version contains in-frame clones alone and is incomplete. Of tens of thousands of clones in the sample, more than 80% were seen once. The source material was peripheral blood, sampled on day 0 of AZD1222 vaccination. Source of these receptors: an adult in good health. Both conserved end residues are part of each CDR3. The D gene is left open where the match is weak. The listing skips clone size in some rows; elsewhere it reads once, few, many or a size class.

CDR3 DNA	CDR3 protein	V gene	CDR3 length	J gene	clone size	D gene
TGTGCCAGCAGCAGGGACTCCGGGTTGACAGATACGCAGTATTTT	CASSRDSGLTDTQYF	TRBV5-6	15	TRBJ2-3	once	.
TGTGCCACCAGTGATTTGGACAGGGCCGGGGGCTACACCTTC	CATSDLDRAGGYTF	TRBV24-1	14	TRBJ1-2	once	TRBD1
TGTGCCAGCAGCCCACAGGGCCTTTATGGCTACACCTTC	CASSPQGLYGYTF	TRBV5-4	13	TRBJ1-2	few	.
TGTGCCAGCAGTTGGGACAGAAACTATGGCTACACCTTC	CASSWDRNYGYTF	TRBV6-6	13	TRBJ1-2	.	TRBD1
TGTGCCAGCAGTCCGCGTCTGAGAGGCTACACCTTC	CASSPRLRGYTF	TRBV12-3/TRBV12-4	12	TRBJ1-2	.	.
TGTGCCAGCAGCTTCGGGACAATGAACTATGGCTACACCTTC	CASSFGTMNYGYTF	TRBV7-9	14	TRBJ1-2	.	.
TGTGCCAGCAGTTTCGGTGGTTCTCTGGATACGCAGTATTTT	CASSFGGSLDTQYF	TRBV28	14	TRBJ2-3	.	.
TGTGCCAGCAGTTTTTTCCCAACAGGGGCCGATGAAAAACTGTTTTTT	CASSFFPTGADEKLFF	TRBV27	16	TRBJ1-4	.	TRBD1
TGTGCCAGCAGTTCCGGACAGGGAAAACTGTTTTTT	CASSSGQGKLFF	TRBV6-2/TRBV6-3	12	TRBJ1-4	.	TRBD1
TGTGCCAGTGCTAGAAGGTCAAGCTATGGCTACACCTTC	CASARRSSYGYTF	TRBV3-1/TRBV3-2	13	TRBJ1-2	.	.
TGTGCCATCAGTTCAAGTGCGCCGCAGGGAGGGTACGGGGAGCTGTTTTTT	CAISSSAPQGGYGELFF	TRBV10-3	17	TRBJ2-2	once	TRBD2
TGCGCCAGCAGCTTGGGGGTGGGAAGCAATCAGCCCCAGCATTTT	CASSLGVGSNQPQHF	TRBV5-1	15	TRBJ1-5	few	.
TGCGCCAGCAGGCGAACGGCTAGCGGATACAATGAGCAGTTCTTC	CASRRTASGYNEQFF	TRBV5-1	15	TRBJ2-1	.	TRBD2
TGCGCCAGCAGCCAAGGGCCCCTTCTGAACACTGAAGCTTTCTTT	CASSQGPLLNTEAFF	TRBV4-1	15	TRBJ1-1	.	.
TGTGCCAGCAGTCTCCAACGTGACACTGAAGCTTTCTTT	CASSLQRDTEAFF	TRBV27	13	TRBJ1-1	.	.
TGCGCCAGCATATGTGACGGCTACACCTTC	CASICDGYTF	TRBV23-1	10	TRBJ1-2	.	.
TGTGCCACCAGTCTGGGACAGGGCCTTCGTGGCTACACCTTC	CATSLGQGLRGYTF	TRBV15	14	TRBJ1-2	once	TRBD1
TGTGCCACCAGCAGAGACACACTAGTACTCAACACCGGGGAGCTGTTTTTT	CATSRDTLVLNTGELFF	TRBV15	17	TRBJ2-2	.	.
TGTGCCAGCAGCTTAGGCCTAGCGGTAGGCGAGCAGTTCTTC	CASSLGLAVGEQFF	TRBV7-9	14	TRBJ2-1	.	TRBD2
TGTGCCAGCTCACAGTCAGAGAATCAGCCCCAGCATTTT	CASSQSENQPQHF	TRBV18	13	TRBJ1-5	.	.
TGTGCCTGGGGGACAGTTAATCAGCCCCAGCATTTT	CAWGTVNQPQHF	TRBV30	12	TRBJ1-5	.	TRBD1
TGTGCCAGCAGCTTTATCGGACAGGGGACCTACGAGCAGTACTTC	CASSFIGQGTYEQYF	TRBV11-3	15	TRBJ2-7	.	TRBD1